This is a list of T cell receptor beta chains from one sample in a study of monozygotic twins with inflammatory bowel disease. For each CDR3 protein, TCRdb gives one entry from its re-call of the 5' RACE reads, without DNA. Its table records fewer than 110,000 distinct CDR3 sequences. The sequenced sample was blood. The receptors derive from a human donor with ulcerative colitis or Crohn's disease, or a healthy co-twin of an affected twin (not recorded which). Each CDR3 is given with its conserved first and last residue. The order of the fields is J gene, V gene, CDR3 protein.

J gene: TRBJ1-1
V gene: TRBV27
CDR3 protein: CASSRPTENTEAFF

J gene: TRBJ2-3
V gene: TRBV7-9
CDR3 protein: CASSLVGYTDTQYF

J gene: TRBJ2-1
V gene: TRBV7-2
CDR3 protein: CASRSGLYSYNEQFF

J gene: TRBJ1-2
V gene: TRBV19
CDR3 protein: CASSITGSAHFGYTF

J gene: TRBJ2-7
V gene: TRBV5-6
CDR3 protein: CASSLKGAGKSYEQYF

J gene: TRBJ2-5
V gene: TRBV6-5
CDR3 protein: CASSYSFSGVETQYF

J gene: TRBJ1-5
V gene: TRBV7-2
CDR3 protein: CASSLAWGDQPQHF

J gene: TRBJ2-1
V gene: TRBV10-3
CDR3 protein: CAISDLLGPTSYNEQFF

J gene: TRBJ2-1
V gene: TRBV7-8
CDR3 protein: CASSLVGGFFSEQFF

J gene: TRBJ1-1
V gene: TRBV4-3
CDR3 protein: CASRPTGAIAEAFF

J gene: TRBJ2-5
V gene: TRBV10-3
CDR3 protein: CAIRPAGAETQYF

J gene: TRBJ2-7
V gene: TRBV4-2
CDR3 protein: CASSQGFYEQYF

J gene: TRBJ2-2
V gene: TRBV7-3
CDR3 protein: CASSSRAGELFF

J gene: TRBJ2-7
V gene: TRBV15
CDR3 protein: CATSRSLAGGSYEQYF

J gene: TRBJ2-3
V gene: TRBV7-2
CDR3 protein: CASSLVQADTQYF

J gene: TRBJ2-1
V gene: TRBV5-1
CDR3 protein: CASSSGGDEQFF

J gene: TRBJ2-6
V gene: TRBV12-3/TRBV12-4
CDR3 protein: CASSVSIFSGANVLTF

J gene: TRBJ2-3
V gene: TRBV5-1
CDR3 protein: CASSLRRGTDTQYF

J gene: TRBJ1-1
V gene: TRBV20-1
CDR3 protein: CSARSAAATTEAFF

J gene: TRBJ1-1
V gene: TRBV18
CDR3 protein: CASSFLGTEAFF

J gene: TRBJ2-2
V gene: TRBV18
CDR3 protein: CASSPWRVTSARELFF

J gene: TRBJ2-7
V gene: TRBV7-9
CDR3 protein: CASSDAGRAIFNYEQYF

J gene: TRBJ2-2
V gene: TRBV11-2
CDR3 protein: CASSKLAGGTGELFF

J gene: TRBJ1-4
V gene: TRBV6-1
CDR3 protein: CASTKYRTAGNEKLFF

J gene: TRBJ1-5
V gene: TRBV30
CDR3 protein: CAWRGDNSNQPQHF

J gene: TRBJ2-1
V gene: TRBV24-1
CDR3 protein: CATAPRDPLLSTGYNEQFF

J gene: TRBJ1-5
V gene: TRBV5-4
CDR3 protein: CASSSYHSNQPQHF

J gene: TRBJ2-1
V gene: TRBV2
CDR3 protein: CATRHRVNEQFF

J gene: TRBJ2-5
V gene: TRBV20-1
CDR3 protein: CSARDPGGHVPWAQYF